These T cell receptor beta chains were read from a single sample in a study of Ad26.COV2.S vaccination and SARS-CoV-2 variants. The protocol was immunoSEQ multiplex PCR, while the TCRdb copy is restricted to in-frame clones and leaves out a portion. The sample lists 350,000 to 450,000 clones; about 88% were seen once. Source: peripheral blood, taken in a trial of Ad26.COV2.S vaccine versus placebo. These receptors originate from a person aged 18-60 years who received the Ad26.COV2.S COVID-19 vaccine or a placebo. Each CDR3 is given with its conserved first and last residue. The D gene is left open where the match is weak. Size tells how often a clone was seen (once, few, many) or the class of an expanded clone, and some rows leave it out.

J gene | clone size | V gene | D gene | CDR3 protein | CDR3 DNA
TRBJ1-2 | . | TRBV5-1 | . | CASSSRAMRVGDYGYTF | TGCGCCAGCAGCTCTCGCGCTATGCGGGTAGGGGACTATGGCTACACCTTC
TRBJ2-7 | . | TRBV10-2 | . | CASSWGDSYEQYF | TGCGCCAGCAGCTGGGGCGACTCCTACGAGCAGTACTTC
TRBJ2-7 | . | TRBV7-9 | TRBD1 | CASSLFGTGSPEQYF | TGTGCCAGCAGCTTATTCGGGACAGGGTCGCCTGAGCAGTACTTC
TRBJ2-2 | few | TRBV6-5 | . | CASSYWLNTGELFF | TGTGCCAGCAGTTACTGGCTAAACACCGGGGAGCTGTTTTTT
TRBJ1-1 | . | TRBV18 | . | CASSPLRGDAFF | TGTGCCAGCTCACCACTTAGGGGGGACGCTTTCTTT
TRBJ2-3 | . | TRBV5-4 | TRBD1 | CASSLAPGTGEISWYF | TGTGCCAGCAGCTTGGCCCCCGGGACAGGGGAGATTTCGTGGTATTTT
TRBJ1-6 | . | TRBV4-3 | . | CASSQGGAGTYSPLHF | TGCGCCAGCAGCCAAGGGGGGGCAGGCACTTATTCACCCCTCCACTTT
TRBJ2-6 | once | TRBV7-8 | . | CASSPYWGVSGANVLTF | TGTGCCAGCAGCCCCTATTGGGGAGTCTCTGGGGCCAACGTCCTGACTTTC
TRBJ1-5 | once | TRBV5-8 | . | CASSPRRGVGNQPQHF | TGTGCCAGCAGCCCCAGAAGGGGTGTTGGCAATCAGCCCCAGCATTTT
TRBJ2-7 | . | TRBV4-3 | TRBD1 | CASSHEAGTDYYEQYF | TGCGCCAGCAGCCACGAAGCCGGGACAGACTACTACGAGCAGTACTTC
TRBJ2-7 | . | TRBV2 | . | CASSADRAGSPYEQYF | TGTGCCAGCAGTGCCGACAGAGCGGGTTCCCCCTACGAGCAGTACTTC
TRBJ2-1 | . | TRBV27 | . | CASSLRGQWPSNEQFF | TGTGCCAGCAGTTTGAGAGGGCAGTGGCCTTCCAATGAGCAGTTCTTC
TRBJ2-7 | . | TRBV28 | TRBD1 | CASSFLGTGTYEQYF | TGTGCCAGCAGTTTCCTCGGGACAGGGACCTACGAGCAGTACTTC
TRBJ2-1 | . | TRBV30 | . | CAWSVVGVYNEQFF | TGTGCCTGGAGTGTGGTCGGGGTCTACAATGAGCAGTTCTTC
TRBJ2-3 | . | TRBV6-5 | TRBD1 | CASNKGARDTDTQYF | TGTGCCAGTAACAAGGGGGCTCGGGACACAGATACGCAGTATTTT
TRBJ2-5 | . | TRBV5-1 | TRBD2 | CASRLAGGFRETQYF | TGCGCCAGTCGACTAGCGGGAGGGTTCCGGGAGACCCAGTACTTC
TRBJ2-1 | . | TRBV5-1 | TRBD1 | CASSTRTGQQFF | TGCGCCAGCAGCACTCGGACAGGGCAGCAGTTCTTC
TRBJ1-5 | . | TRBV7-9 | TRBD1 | CASSLMGQGSSAQHF | TGTGCCAGCAGCTTAATGGGACAGGGTTCGTCGGCCCAGCATTTT
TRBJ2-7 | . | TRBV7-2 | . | CASSLGTQYEQYF | TGTGCCAGCAGCTTAGGGACACAGTACGAGCAGTACTTC
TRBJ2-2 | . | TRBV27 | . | CASSINGGNTGELFF | TGTGCCAGCAGTATAAACGGCGGGAACACCGGGGAGCTGTTTTTT